A selection of T cell receptor beta chains follows, all from one sample in a study of T cell responses to AZD1222 COVID-19 vaccine. Sequencing used immunoSEQ multiplex PCR; TCRdb keeps in-frame clones, though not all of them. The sample has roughly 190,000 clones; roughly nine tenths are singletons. The source material was peripheral blood, sampled 28 days after the second AZD1222 dose. The receptors shown here come from an adult who received the AZD1222 COVID-19 vaccine. The CDR3 runs from the conserved cysteine through the conserved F or W. D genes are given only for firm matches. Clone size is shown for a subset of rows, as once, few, many or a class of expanded clone.

TRBD1,TRBV2,NA,TRBJ1-1,TGTGCCAGCAAACCGACACAGGGGGCAAACACTGAAGCTTTCTTT,CASKPTQGANTEAFF
TRBD1,TRBV5-6,once,TRBJ1-2,TGTGCCAGCAGCTTGGGGCCACAGGGGGTTTACTATGGCTACACCTTC,CASSLGPQGVYYGYTF
NA,TRBV18,NA,TRBJ1-3,TGTGCCAGCTCCCTCAATCCTCGCTCTGGAAACACCATATATTTT,CASSLNPRSGNTIYF
NA,TRBV15,NA,TRBJ2-1,TGTGCCACCAGCAGAGGGGGACCAGTGTATGAGCAGTTCTTC,CATSRGGPVYEQFF
NA,TRBV10-1,NA,TRBJ1-2,TGCGCCAGCAGTGAGTCCAAGGCGTCAGGCTACACCTTC,CASSESKASGYTF
NA,TRBV7-2,NA,TRBJ2-5,TGTGCCAGCAGCTTGTGGGACTTGAGGCAAGAGACCCAGTACTTC,CASSLWDLRQETQYF
NA,TRBV6-5,NA,TRBJ2-7,TGTGCCAGTAAACAGGGCGTCTTCCCCTACGAGCAGTACTTC,CASKQGVFPYEQYF
NA,TRBV3-1/TRBV3-2,NA,TRBJ2-1,TGTGCCAGCAGCCATCGTTTTGATAATGAGCAGTTCTTC,CASSHRFDNEQFF
NA,TRBV28,few,TRBJ1-4,TGTGCCAGTAGCCTGAATGAAAAACTGTTTTTT,CASSLNEKLFF
NA,TRBV5-1,NA,TRBJ1-2,TGCGCCAGCAGCTTGGGACAGGCTAACTATGGCTACACCTTC,CASSLGQANYGYTF
NA,TRBV30,NA,TRBJ1-1,TGTGCCTGGAGTGTACAGGCAGGGAGGGTCACTGAAGCTTTCTTT,CAWSVQAGRVTEAFF
NA,TRBV6-5,NA,TRBJ2-3,TGTGCCAGCAGTTACTCCGCGGGACTCCCCACAGATACGCAGTATTTT,CASSYSAGLPTDTQYF
NA,TRBV4-1,NA,TRBJ1-1,TGCGCCAGCAGCCAAGTGGGGTTCCAGGCTTTCGAAGCTTTCTTT,CASSQVGFQAFEAFF
NA,TRBV18,NA,TRBJ2-1,TGTGCCAGCTCACCACCGGGGGTCTCCTACAATGAGCAGTTCTTC,CASSPPGVSYNEQFF
TRBD2,TRBV10-2,NA,TRBJ2-1,TGCGCCAGCAGTGACACACTGGGACTAGCGGGAGGGCCTAGCTCCTACAATGAGCAGTTCTTC,CASSDTLGLAGGPSSYNEQFF
NA,TRBV30,NA,TRBJ1-2,TGTGCCTGGAGTGGAAAGGGTCGGGGGAGCGGCTACACCTTC,CAWSGKGRGSGYTF
NA,TRBV7-6,NA,TRBJ2-5,TGTGCCAGCAGCCAAGGGTTAGAAGAGACCCAGTACTTC,CASSQGLEETQYF
TRBD1,TRBV4-1,NA,TRBJ2-7,TGCGCCAGCAGCCACCCACAGGGGGCGGTATACGAGCAGTACTTC,CASSHPQGAVYEQYF
NA,TRBV7-7,NA,TRBJ1-6,TGTGCTAGCAGCTTGAGGGTAAATTCACCCCTCCACTTT,CASSLRVNSPLHF
NA,TRBV30,NA,TRBJ1-6,TGTGCCTGGACCGTAGGGCTGGTTGGTAATTCACCCCTCCACTTT,CAWTVGLVGNSPLHF